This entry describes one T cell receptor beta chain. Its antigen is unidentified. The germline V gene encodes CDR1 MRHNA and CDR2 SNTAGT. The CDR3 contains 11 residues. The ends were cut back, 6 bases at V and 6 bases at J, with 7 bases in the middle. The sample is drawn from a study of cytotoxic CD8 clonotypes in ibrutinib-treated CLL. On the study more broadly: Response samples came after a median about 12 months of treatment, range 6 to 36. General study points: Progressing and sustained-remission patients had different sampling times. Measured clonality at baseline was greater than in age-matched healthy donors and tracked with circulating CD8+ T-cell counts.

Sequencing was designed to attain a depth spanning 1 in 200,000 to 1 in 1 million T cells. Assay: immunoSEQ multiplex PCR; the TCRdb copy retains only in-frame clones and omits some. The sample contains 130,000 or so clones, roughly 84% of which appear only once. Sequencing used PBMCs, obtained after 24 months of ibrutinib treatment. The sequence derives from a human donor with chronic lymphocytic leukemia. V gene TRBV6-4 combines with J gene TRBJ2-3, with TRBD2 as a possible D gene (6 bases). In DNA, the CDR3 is TGTGCCAGCAGGGCGGGGGATACGCAGTATTTT. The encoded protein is CASRAGDTQYF.